This T cell receptor (beta chain) came from a study of T cell responses to AZD1222 COVID-19 vaccine. As concerns this clone: Its antigen is currently unknown.

This CDR3 is 14 amino acids long. V shed 2 bases and J shed 1 base, with 9 bases lying between them. CDR1 and CDR2 (germline): MNHEY, SVGEGT. The data were produced by immunoSEQ multiplex PCR, yet TCRdb's version contains in-frame clones alone and is incomplete. The sample has about 150,000 clones; approximately 90% are singletons. The study, taken as a whole, reports: Recipients of AZD1222 seropositive at baseline numbered only five or six. Two AZD1222 administrations were followed by greater Spike-specific TCR breadth and depth.

The TCR sequence derives from an adult in good health. The specimen was peripheral blood, collected on day 0 of AZD1222 vaccination. The rearrangement uses TRBV6-2 or TRBV6-3 and TRBJ2-7, with no clear D. As DNA, the CDR3 is TGTGCCAGCAGTTACGGTTTAGTGTCCTACGAGCAGTACTTC. It specifies CASSYGLVSYEQYF.